This T cell receptor (beta chain) comes out of a study of blood T cell repertoires in COVID-19. In the study overall: In each case, the material was cDNA or gDNA derived from T cells, B-cell-depleted T cells, or PBMCs.

With V trimmed by 9 bases and J by 2 bases, 9 bases remained unmatched. This CDR3 region has 17 residues. The germline gives CDR1 LNHDA, CDR2 SQIVND (reference sequence). Assay: immunoSEQ multiplex PCR; the TCRdb copy retains only in-frame clones and omits some. The sample contains about 260,000 clones, approximately 91% of which appear only once. Material: peripheral blood. The origin of this receptor is a woman aged 30 to 39 with COVID-19, enrolled during active disease. The chain uses TRBV19 and TRBJ2-1; 14 bases agree with TRBD2. CDR3 bases: TGTGCCAGGGGGGGGACTAGCGGGAGTCGAGCCTACAATGAGCAGTTCTTC. Translating it yields CARGGTSGSRAYNEQFF.